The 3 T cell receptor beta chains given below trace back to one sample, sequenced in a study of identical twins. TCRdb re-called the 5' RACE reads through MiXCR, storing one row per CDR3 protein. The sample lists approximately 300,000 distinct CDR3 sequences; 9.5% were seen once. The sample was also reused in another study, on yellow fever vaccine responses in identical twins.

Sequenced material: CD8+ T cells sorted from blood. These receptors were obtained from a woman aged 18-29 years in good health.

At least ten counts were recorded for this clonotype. CDR3 DNA sequence: TGTGCCAGCAGTGAGGAGGACAGGGTCGGCTACGAGCAGTACTTC. Amino acids: CASSEEDRVGYEQYF. The chain uses TRBV2 and TRBJ2-7, with 8 bases fitting TRBD1. The CDR3 covers 15 residues. Germline V gene lookup returns CDR1 SNHLY and CDR2 FYNNEI. V lost 3 bases, J lost 3 bases, and 7 bases stayed unmatched.

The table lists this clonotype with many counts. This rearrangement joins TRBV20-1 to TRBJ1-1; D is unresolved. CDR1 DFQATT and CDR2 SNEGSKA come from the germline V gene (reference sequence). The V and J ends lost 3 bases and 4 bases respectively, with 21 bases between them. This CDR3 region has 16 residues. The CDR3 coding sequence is TGCAGTGCTAGTCTGCCTATAACCCTCACAAGCACTGAAGCTTTCTTT. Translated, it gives CSASLPITLTSTEAFF.

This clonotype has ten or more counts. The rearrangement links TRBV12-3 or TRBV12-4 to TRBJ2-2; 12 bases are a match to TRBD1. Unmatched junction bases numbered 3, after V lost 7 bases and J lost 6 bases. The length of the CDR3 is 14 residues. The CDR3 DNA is TGTGCCAGCAAGGGACAGGGGGCCCCCGGGGAGCTGTTTTTT. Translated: CASKGQGAPGELFF.